The clone carrying this T cell receptor beta chain was recorded a few times. Unique molecular identifiers were used in preparing the TCRbeta library. TCRdb called the PCR reads again in MiXCR, with one record for every CDR3 protein. The table includes about 610,000 distinct CDR3 sequences, over 9.5% detected once. These data belong to a study of T-cell reconstitution after alpha-beta-depleted transplantation in children. Germline trimming cut 5 bases from V and 6 bases from J; bases unmatched to any gene: 8. CDR1 is MGHRA and CDR2 is YSYEKL in the germline V gene. CDR3 size: 14 residues. Here the sequenced sample was PBMCs from the stem cell graft donor, taken from the stem cell graft. The chain combines TRBV4-1 with TRBJ2-7, with TRBD2 matching over 9 bases. The source is a human donor who donated a stem cell graft to a child with acute myeloid leukemia. CDR3 amino acids: CASSDPGTSSEQYF. CDR3 coding DNA: TGCGCCAGCAGCGACCCAGGGACTAGCTCCGAGCAGTACTTC.